This T cell receptor (beta chain) derives from a study of tumor-infiltrating lymphocytes in oesophageal squamous cell carcinoma. The CDR3 length is 18 residues. The germline V gene has CDR1 SGHAT and CDR2 FQNNGV. The V end was cut by 2 bases, the J end by 1 base, with 15 bases between. Each CDR3 protein gets one entry after TCRdb re-called the PCR reads with MiXCR. The sample lists 9,000 to 13,000 distinct CDR3 sequences; approximately 59% were seen once. This receptor was identified in a male donor with esophageal squamous cell carcinoma. The genes are TRBV11-2 and TRBJ2-6; D is undetermined. Sequencing used esophageal tumor tissue. CDR3 protein: CASSLNPLVQSGANVLTF. The DNA of the CDR3 is TGTGCCAGCAGCTTAAATCCCCTTGTGCAATCTGGGGCCAACGTCCTGACTTTC.